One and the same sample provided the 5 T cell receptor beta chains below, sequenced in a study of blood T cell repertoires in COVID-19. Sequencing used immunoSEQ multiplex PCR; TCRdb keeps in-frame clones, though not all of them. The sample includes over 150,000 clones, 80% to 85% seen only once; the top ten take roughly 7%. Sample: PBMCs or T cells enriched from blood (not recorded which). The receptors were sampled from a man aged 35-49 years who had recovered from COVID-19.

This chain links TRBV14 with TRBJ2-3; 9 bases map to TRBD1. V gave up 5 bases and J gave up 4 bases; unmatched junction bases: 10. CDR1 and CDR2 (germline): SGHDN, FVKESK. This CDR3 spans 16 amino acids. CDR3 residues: CASSKRGTGFADTQYF. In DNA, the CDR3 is TGTGCCAGCAGCAAAAGAGGGACAGGGTTCGCAGATACGCAGTATTTT.

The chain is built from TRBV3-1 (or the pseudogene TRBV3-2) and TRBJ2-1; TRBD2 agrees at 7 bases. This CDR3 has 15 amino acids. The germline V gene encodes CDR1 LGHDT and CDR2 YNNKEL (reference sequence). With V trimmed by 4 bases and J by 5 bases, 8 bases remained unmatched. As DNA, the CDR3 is TGTGCCAGCAGCCGACCGGGAGGTAGAAACAATGAGCAGTTCTTC. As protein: CASSRPGGRNNEQFF.

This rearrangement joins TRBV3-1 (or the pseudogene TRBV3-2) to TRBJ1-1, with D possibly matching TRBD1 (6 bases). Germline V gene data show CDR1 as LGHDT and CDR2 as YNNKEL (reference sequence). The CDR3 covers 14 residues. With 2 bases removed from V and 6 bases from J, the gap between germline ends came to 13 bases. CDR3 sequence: CASSQLTGRAEAFF. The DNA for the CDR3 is TGTGCCAGCAGCCAATTAACAGGGCGCGCTGAAGCTTTCTTT.

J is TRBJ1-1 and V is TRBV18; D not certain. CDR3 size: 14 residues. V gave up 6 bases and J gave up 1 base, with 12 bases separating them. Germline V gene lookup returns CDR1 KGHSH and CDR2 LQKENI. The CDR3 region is CASSSQNRNTEAFF. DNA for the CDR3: TGTGCCAGCTCGTCTCAGAATCGGAACACTGAAGCTTTCTTT. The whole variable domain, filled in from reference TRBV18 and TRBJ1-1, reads NAGVMQNPRHLVRRRGQEARLRCSPMKGHSHVYWYRQLPEEGLKFMVYLQKENIIDESGMPKERFSAEFPKEGPSILRIQQVVRGDSAAYFCASSSQNRNTEAFFGQGTRLTVV.

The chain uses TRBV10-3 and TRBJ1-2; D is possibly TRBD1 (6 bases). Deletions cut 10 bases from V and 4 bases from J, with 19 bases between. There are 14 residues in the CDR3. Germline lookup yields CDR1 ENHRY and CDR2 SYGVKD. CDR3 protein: CATKSEDSSYGYTF. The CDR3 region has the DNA TGTGCCACCAAAAGCGAGGACAGTAGCTATGGCTACACCTTC.